This TCR beta chain appears in the sequencing data of a study of identical twins. Overall study results and limits: Researchers reported weaker excess twin sharing in beta out-of-frame sequences. Out-of-frame alpha sequences that twins shared showed excess low generation probability. Carriage of fewer insertions was seen in abundant cord blood beta clonotypes, whereas memory repertoires showed none.

TCRdb re-called the 5' RACE reads through MiXCR, storing one row per CDR3 protein. The data show some 1,600,000 distinct CDR3 sequences, about 31% seen once. V dropped 2 bases and J dropped 4 bases, with 11 bases sitting between them. The CDR3 spans 14 residues. The germline CDR1 and CDR2 sequences are SNHLY and FYNNEI. This clonotype was detected only a few times. The target antigen is unknown. The sequenced material came from cord blood. The origin of this receptor is a newborn girl in good health. V usage is TRBV2 and J usage is TRBJ1-2; a possible D gene is TRBD1 (5 bases). The CDR3 DNA follows: TGTGCCAGCAGTGAATTTGCAGGGACCTATGGCTACACCTTC. It encodes CASSEFAGTYGYTF.